Presented here are 11 T cell receptor beta chains from one specimen sequenced in a study of T-cell memory formation after mild COVID-19. MiXCR was run by TCRdb on the 5' RACE reads, yielding one entry per CDR3 protein. The sample holds about 55,000 distinct CDR3 sequences; roughly 9.5% are singletons and the top ten take 1.2%. Sequencing input: PBMCs or a T cell subset sorted from them (not recorded which). The receptors come from a man aged 18-30 years who had mild COVID-19 (a few samples of this study predate the infection). Cell type and time point are not known.

The table lists this clonotype with a few counts. The rearrangement joins TRBV20-1 to TRBJ2-3; 8 bases align to TRBD2. The germline V gene encodes CDR1 DFQATT and CDR2 SNEGSKA (reference sequence). This CDR3 spans 15 amino acids. V gave up 6 bases and J gave up 1 base; unmatched junction bases: 9. CDR3 sequence: CSAPNPTSGTDTQYF. CDR3 DNA: TGCAGTGCCCCCAACCCGACTAGCGGCACAGATACGCAGTATTTT.

This clonotype was seen many times. V is TRBV11-2 and J is TRBJ2-5; no reliable D call. The CDR3 is 11 residues long. Germline CDR1 SGHAT, CDR2 FQNNGV. Trimming stripped 5 bases from V and 4 bases from J, with 5 bases between. CDR3 loop: CASSPGETQYF. The CDR3 bases are TGTGCCAGCAGCCCTGGAGAGACCCAGTACTTC.

The table lists this clonotype with many counts. V gene TRBV5-1 combines with J gene TRBJ2-2; 7 bases fit TRBD1. The junction had 4 bases not matched to a gene; V was cut back by 4 bases and J by 4 bases. Germline CDR1 SGHRS, CDR2 YFSETQ. This CDR3 comprises 14 residues. This CDR3 reads CASSPQGPTGELFF. In DNA, the CDR3 is TGCGCCAGCAGCCCACAGGGGCCCACCGGGGAGCTGTTTTTT.

This clonotype came up many times. This chain links TRBV5-1 with TRBJ2-1, with D maybe TRBD1 (5 bases). The V end was cut by 2 bases, the J end by 4 bases, with 13 bases between. Germline lookup yields CDR1 SGHRS and CDR2 YFSETQ. The CDR3 spans 15 residues. The CDR3 region is CASSLLQGLYNEQFF. DNA of the CDR3: TGCGCCAGCAGCTTATTGCAGGGCCTATACAATGAGCAGTTCTTC.

The sample holds a few counts of this clonotype. This chain links TRBV7-2 with TRBJ2-5, with D possibly TRBD2 on 5 matching bases. Trimming cost V 3 bases and J 9 bases, with 14 bases left between them. CDR3 length: 13 amino acids. The germline gives CDR1 SGHTA, CDR2 FQGNSA. This CDR3 is CASSFSGPQAQYF. DNA of the CDR3: TGTGCCAGCAGCTTCAGCGGACCCCAGGCCCAGTACTTC.

This clonotype was seen repeatedly, ten times or more. The gene calls are TRBV12-3 or TRBV12-4 and TRBJ2-5; D uncertain. This CDR3 is built from 13 residues. The V gene lost 3 bases and the J gene lost 4 bases, with 9 bases spanning the gap. CDR3 residues: CASSFGPGETQYF. The CDR3 region has the DNA TGTGCCAGCAGTTTCGGACCTGGAGAGACCCAGTACTTC.

The J gene is TRBJ1-5, the V gene TRBV29-1; D unresolved. Trimming removed 8 bases from V and 9 bases from J, with 23 bases in between. Germline V gives CDR1 SQVTM, CDR2 ANQGSEA. The CDR3 sequence is 14 residues long. The CDR3 loop reads CSTRQRAGDGPQHF. Here the CDR3 DNA reads TGCAGCACTCGGCAACGTGCCGGGGATGGGCCCCAGCATTTT.

This clonotype has more than one count but fewer than ten. The rearrangement uses TRBV5-5 and TRBJ2-1; D not certain. CDR1 and CDR2 (germline): SGHKS, YYEKEE (reference sequence). V dropped 0 bases and J dropped 12 bases, with 10 bases sitting between them. This CDR3 contains 12 residues. CDR3 residues: CASSLAASGQFF. The CDR3 region has the DNA TGTGCCAGCAGCTTGGCGGCATCTGGGCAGTTCTTC.

This chain connects TRBV6-1 to TRBJ1-2; 9 bases are shared with TRBD1. J lost 4 bases, V lost 6 bases, and 9 bases had no gene match. CDR1 is MNHNS, CDR2 SASEGT, per germline. This CDR3 has 15 residues. In DNA, the CDR3 is TGTGCCAGCAGGGCCTTCACAGGGGGCGGCTATGGCTACACCTTC. Translating it yields CASRAFTGGGYGYTF.

In its sample, this clonotype was seen a few times. The V call is TRBV15, the J call TRBJ2-3; D gene unclear. V was shortened by 0 bases and J by 9 bases, with 7 bases between the two germline ends. CDR1 and CDR2 (germline): LNHNV, YYDKDF (reference sequence). This CDR3 comprises 12 residues. CDR3 in DNA: TGTGCCACCAGCAGAGATCAAGGGACGCAGTATTTT. Encoded protein: CATSRDQGTQYF.

The V and J genes are TRBV10-1 and TRBJ2-7; D is unclear. Per the germline V gene, CDR1 is WNHNN and CDR2 is SYGVQD (reference sequence). The CDR3 is made up of 13 amino acids. Trimming removed 9 bases at V and 1 base at J, with 13 bases between. Here the CDR3 DNA reads TGCGCCAGACTGATAGATTTTTCCTACGAGCAGTACGTC. Translated, it gives CARLIDFSYEQYV.